The source of this T cell receptor (beta chain) is a study of T-cell memory formation after mild COVID-19. Study details: Clustering of TCRs was largely donor specific. General study findings and limits: CD4+ bias marked clones expanding day 15 to 37, unlike balanced contracting clones. Contracting CD4+ clones sat mainly in CM and EM; CD8+ in EMRA.

The germline gives CDR1 MDHEN, CDR2 SYDVKM. Trimming cost V 4 bases and J 6 bases; bases outside gene matches: 5. The CDR3 covers 13 residues. TCRdb recomputed calls from the 5' RACE reads with MiXCR, one row per CDR3 protein. The table lists 100,000 to 120,000 distinct CDR3 sequences, about 18% of them singletons, with approximately 5% in the top ten. Of note for this clonotype: Antigen unknown.

The TCR comes from a man aged 18 to 29 who had mild COVID-19 (a few samples of this study predate the infection). Cell type and time point are not known. This rearrangement joins TRBV28 to TRBJ2-7, with TRBD1 matching over 8 bases. Sequenced: PBMCs or a T cell subset sorted from them (not recorded which). The CDR3 reads CASSSWTGLEQYV. The CDR3 DNA is TGTGCCAGCAGTTCTTGGACAGGGCTCGAGCAGTACGTC.